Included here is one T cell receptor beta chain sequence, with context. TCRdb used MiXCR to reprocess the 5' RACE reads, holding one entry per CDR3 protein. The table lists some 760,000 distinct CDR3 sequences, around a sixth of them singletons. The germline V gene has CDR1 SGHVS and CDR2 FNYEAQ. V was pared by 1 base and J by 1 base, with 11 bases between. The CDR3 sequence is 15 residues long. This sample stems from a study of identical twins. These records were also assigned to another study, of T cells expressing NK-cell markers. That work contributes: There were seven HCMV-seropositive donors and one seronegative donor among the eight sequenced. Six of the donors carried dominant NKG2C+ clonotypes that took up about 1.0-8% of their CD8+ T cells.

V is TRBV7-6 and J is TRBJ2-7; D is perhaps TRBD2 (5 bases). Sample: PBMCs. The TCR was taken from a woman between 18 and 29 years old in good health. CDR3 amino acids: CASSLGSGSSYEQYF. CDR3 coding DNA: TGTGCCAGCAGCTTAGGATCGGGGAGTTCCTACGAGCAGTACTTC. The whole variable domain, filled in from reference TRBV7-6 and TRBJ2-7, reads GAGVSQSPRYKVTKRGQDVALRCDPISGHVSLYWYRQALGQGPEFLTYFNYEAQQDKSGLPNDRFSAERPEGSISTLTIQRTEQRDSAMYRCASSLGSGSSYEQYFGPGTRLTVT.